A selection of T cell receptor beta chains follows, all from one sample in a study of blood T cell repertoires in COVID-19. Assay used: immunoSEQ multiplex PCR; TCRdb lists only in-frame clones, some missing. Of some 180,000 clones listed, around 80% are singletons. Sequenced sample: PBMCs or T cells enriched from blood (not recorded which). The receptors derive from a woman in her 70s in a cohort exposed to, infected with or recovered from COVID-19 (not recorded which). Each CDR3 is given with its conserved first and last residue. The D gene is left open where the match is weak. The listing skips clone size in some rows; elsewhere it reads once, few, many or a size class.

>NA|TRBJ2-1|TRBD2|TRBV9
CASSSEGREYNEQFF
TGTGCCAGCAGCTCGGAGGGGCGGGAGTACAATGAGCAGTTCTTC
>few|TRBJ2-2|NA|TRBV3-1/TRBV3-2
CASSQGGIGTGELFF
TGTGCCAGCAGCCAGGGGGGAATTGGCACCGGGGAGCTGTTTTTT
>NA|TRBJ1-1|TRBD1|TRBV28
CASTQQGARTEAFF
TGTGCCAGCACCCAACAGGGGGCGAGGACTGAAGCTTTCTTT
>few|TRBJ2-2|TRBD1|TRBV5-1
CASSLRGPSSNTGELFF
TGCGCCAGCAGCTTGAGGGGGCCTTCGTCGAACACCGGGGAGCTGTTTTTT
>few|TRBJ2-3|TRBD2|TRBV29-1
CSVSAGGTDTQYF
TGCAGCGTTTCAGCGGGAGGAACAGATACGCAGTATTTT
>many|TRBJ2-2|NA|TRBV25-1
CATAPLAANTGELFF
TGTGCCACCGCACCCCTAGCAGCGAACACCGGGGAGCTGTTTTTT
>once|TRBJ2-1|TRBD1|TRBV7-2
CASSSGTGTYNEQFF
TGTGCCAGCAGTTCCGGGACAGGTACCTACAATGAGCAGTTCTTC
>once|TRBJ2-2|TRBD2|TRBV9
CASSRGEGSTGELFF
TGTGCCAGCAGCAGAGGGGAGGGTAGCACCGGGGAGCTGTTTTTT
>NA|TRBJ1-3|NA|TRBV25-1
CASSGPPLGNTIYF
TGTGCCAGCAGTGGGCCCCCCCTCGGAAACACCATATATTTT
>once|TRBJ2-3|TRBD2|TRBV5-1
CASRSSGTSSGLTQYF
TGCGCCAGCAGGTCAAGCGGGACTTCCTCGGGGCTTACGCAGTATTTT
>few|TRBJ2-2|NA|TRBV20-1
CSASSTGSFTGELFF
TGCAGTGCTAGTAGTACAGGGTCTTTCACCGGGGAGCTGTTTTTT
>NA|TRBJ1-6|NA|TRBV21-1
CASSKRQHNSPLHF
TGTGCCAGCAGCAAGAGGCAGCATAATTCACCCCTCCACTTT
>few|TRBJ2-2|TRBD2|TRBV20-1
CSASASGSTGELFF
TGCAGTGCTAGTGCTAGCGGGAGCACCGGGGAGCTGTTTTTT
>NA|TRBJ2-1|NA|TRBV2
CASSEEGFYNEQFF
TGTGCCAGCAGTGAGGAGGGATTCTACAATGAGCAGTTCTTC
>NA|TRBJ2-2|NA|TRBV30
CATRYRDSTGELFF
TGTGCCACGAGGTACAGGGATAGTACCGGGGAGCTGTTTTTT
>once|TRBJ2-2|NA|TRBV29-1
CSVETSPYTGELFF
TGCAGCGTTGAAACTAGCCCCTACACCGGGGAGCTGTTTTTT
>NA|TRBJ1-6|NA|TRBV7-8
CASSVGTRSPLHF
TGTGCCAGCAGCGTCGGGACACGTTCACCCCTCCACTTT
>few|TRBJ2-1|TRBD2|TRBV28
CASSFLGLAGGDNEQFF
TGTGCCAGCAGTTTCCTGGGACTAGCGGGAGGTGACAATGAGCAGTTCTTC
>NA|TRBJ1-1|NA|TRBV3-1/TRBV3-2
CASSPRLNTEAFF
TGTGCCAGCAGCCCGCGTTTGAACACTGAAGCTTTCTTT
>NA|TRBJ2-5|NA|TRBV2
CASSDLGTPGETQYF
TGTGCCAGCAGTGATTTAGGTACCCCAGGGGAGACCCAGTACTTC
>once|TRBJ1-2|NA|TRBV19
CASRVGAGYTF
TGTGCCAGTAGGGTAGGGGCCGGCTACACCTTC
>NA|TRBJ2-7|TRBD2|TRBV10-1
CASSESLAGAYEQYF
TGCGCCAGCAGTGAGTCGCTAGCGGGAGCCTACGAGCAGTACTTC
>NA|TRBJ1-2|NA|TRBV28
CASSLRTTGNYGYTF
TGTGCCAGCAGTTTACGAACTACAGGGAACTATGGCTACACCTTC
>once|TRBJ1-1|TRBD1|TRBV19
CASRDRKYNTEAFF
TGTGCCAGTAGGGACAGGAAGTATAACACTGAAGCTTTCTTT
>once|TRBJ2-4|NA|TRBV28
CASSLSLNIQYF
TGTGCCAGCAGTTTGAGTCTGAACATTCAGTACTTC
>NA|TRBJ1-4|NA|TRBV3-1/TRBV3-2
CASSQNTQGKLFF
TGTGCCAGCAGCCAAAACACTCAGGGAAAACTGTTTTTT
>NA|TRBJ1-2|NA|TRBV6-2/TRBV6-3
CASSYPGYGYTF
TGTGCCAGCAGTTACCCGGGCTATGGCTACACCTTC
>NA|TRBJ1-1|NA|TRBV18
CASSPGQNTEAFF
TGTGCCAGCTCACCTGGACAGAACACTGAAGCTTTCTTT
>NA|TRBJ2-1|TRBD2|TRBV27
CASSFLSGSFEQFF
TGTGCCAGCAGTTTCTTGAGCGGGAGTTTTGAGCAGTTCTTC
>NA|TRBJ2-7|NA|TRBV11-2
CASSLDGGLGAPYFYEQYF
TGTGCCAGCAGCTTAGATGGGGGGTTAGGAGCTCCCTATTTTTACGAGCAGTACTTC
>once|TRBJ2-7|TRBD2|TRBV27
CASSLSLSGTSSSYEQYF
TGTGCCAGCAGTTTATCGTTAAGCGGGACTAGCAGTTCCTACGAGCAGTACTTC
>NA|TRBJ2-7|NA|TRBV7-2
CASSLSGGDDEQYF
TGTGCCAGCAGCTTATCTGGAGGGGACGACGAGCAGTACTTC
>many|TRBJ1-1|NA|TRBV5-1
CASSLRGTTEAFF
TGCGCCAGCAGCTTGAGGGGGACCACTGAAGCTTTCTTT
>few|TRBJ1-1|NA|TRBV15
CATSPQGTEAFF
TGTGCCACCAGCCCCCAGGGCACTGAAGCTTTCTTT
>NA|TRBJ2-2|TRBD1|TRBV6-5
CASKGTGGAGELFF
TGTGCCAGTAAGGGGACAGGGGGAGCCGGGGAGCTGTTTTTT
>few|TRBJ1-2|NA|TRBV10-3
CAISLDRQNGYTF
TGTGCCATCAGTCTTGACAGGCAGAATGGCTACACCTTC
>NA|TRBJ1-1|NA|TRBV19
CASSLTHRLNTEAFF
TGTGCCAGTAGTCTTACCCACAGGCTGAACACTGAAGCTTTCTTT
>NA|TRBJ2-7|NA|TRBV2
CASSEGGYEQYF
TGTGCCAGCAGTGAGGGGGGCTACGAGCAGTACTTC
>NA|TRBJ1-4|NA|TRBV7-8
CASSLNLGAGNSYF
TGTGCCAGCAGCTTAAATTTAGGTGCAGGGAATAGTTACTTT
>NA|TRBJ1-1|NA|TRBV7-2
CASSLFGVTNTEAFF
TGTGCCAGCAGCTTATTCGGGGTAACGAACACTGAAGCTTTCTTT
>NA|TRBJ2-2|NA|TRBV6-6
CASKAEYRGTGELFF
TGTGCCAGCAAAGCGGAGTACCGTGGCACCGGGGAGCTGTTTTTT
>NA|TRBJ2-7|TRBD2|TRBV5-4
CASSLVPSGSYEQYF
TGTGCCAGCAGCTTGGTCCCTAGCGGCTCCTACGAGCAGTACTTC
>NA|TRBJ1-1|NA|TRBV2
CASSEQGNRNTEAFF
TGTGCCAGCAGTGAACAGGGAAATCGGAACACTGAAGCTTTCTTT
>once|TRBJ2-5|NA|TRBV6-4
CASSDSVEGKIQETQYF
TGTGCCAGCAGTGACTCGGTGGAGGGAAAAATCCAAGAGACCCAGTACTTC
>NA|TRBJ2-7|NA|TRBV5-6
CASSSGLGYEQYF
TGTGCCAGCAGCTCAGGGTTAGGGTACGAGCAGTACTTC
>NA|TRBJ2-5|TRBD2|TRBV4-2
CASSPGLAEETQYF
TGTGCCAGCAGCCCCGGACTAGCGGAAGAGACCCAGTACTTC
>NA|TRBJ2-3|NA|TRBV25-1
CASSEHGGPDTQYF
TGTGCCAGCAGTGAACATGGGGGCCCAGATACGCAGTATTTT
>NA|TRBJ2-7|NA|TRBV4-1
CASSISLTSSYEQYF
TGCGCCAGCAGCATAAGCCTGACTAGCTCCTACGAGCAGTACTTC
>once|TRBJ2-4|NA|TRBV5-5
CASRVGGAKNIQYF
TGTGCCAGCAGGGTCGGCGGGGCCAAAAACATTCAGTACTTC